This T cell receptor (beta chain) was sequenced during a study of blood T cell repertoires in COVID-19. Study as a whole: The samples span acute and convalescent COVID-19 from the United States, Italy and Spain.

In the original processing: Using reference gene primer amplification, nucleated cell counts were estimated. Sequenced by immunoSEQ multiplex PCR; TCRdb stores in-frame clones only, minus some. V, J and clone size were drawn from that table, and D and trimming were deduced from the DNA. The table has some 57,000 clones, 70% to 90% seen once. V dropped 1 base and J dropped 1 base, with 7 bases sitting between them. The CDR3 length is 15 residues. Germline assignment: CDR1 SGHAT and CDR2 FQNNGV. The receptor was derived from a man aged 55 to 70 with acute or convalescent COVID-19. Sequencing used peripheral blood. The gene calls are TRBV11-2 and TRBJ2-2; D is unresolved. The CDR3 region is CASSLVGRNTGELFF. CDR3 DNA: TGTGCCAGCAGCTTAGTGGGCCGGAACACCGGGGAGCTGTTTTTT.